The entry that follows covers one T cell receptor beta chain sequence. The antigen remains undetermined. The data were obtained in a study of shared clonotypes between healthy human individuals. Study-wide findings and caveats: Non-shared clonotypes were found to have lower generation probabilities than the clonotypes that were shared by all four of the sorted-subset donors. On the whole, naive subsets had larger estimated richness than memory subsets had.

Researchers ran the assay at a deep level. Using 200 ng DNA, approximately 30,000 T cell genomes, the sorted-subset replicate PCRs were run. Assay used: immunoSEQ multiplex PCR; TCRdb lists only in-frame clones, some missing. Of some 1,100,000 clones detected, 70% to 80% appear once; the ten largest clones hold 0.52%. Material for sequencing was memory CD4+ T cells from PBMCs. Subset defined: CD45RA-negative fraction. This TCR came from a man between 18 and 29 years old in good health. Some clones in this sample may be carry-over from other donors' samples.

DNA of the CDR3: TGTGCCACCAGCAGAGGGACAGGGGGCGCAAACTATGGCTACACCTTC. This codes for CATSRGTGGANYGYTF. The chain links TRBV15 to TRBJ1-2; the match to TRBD1 covers 11 bases. Germline CDR1 and CDR2: LNHNV and YYDKDF (reference sequence). The CDR3 spans 16 residues. J gave up 2 bases and V 1 base, and 3 bases lay outside the gene matches.